A single sample is the source of the 10 T cell receptor beta chains below, sequenced in a study of blood T cell repertoires in COVID-19. Assay: immunoSEQ multiplex PCR; the TCRdb copy retains only in-frame clones and omits some. The repertoire includes about 160,000 clones, roughly 85% of them detected once, and less than 3.5% sits in the top ten. Sequencing was done on a sample of peripheral blood. These receptors originate from a man between 65 and 85 years old with acute or convalescent COVID-19.

In its sample, this clone was seen a few times. The chain combines TRBV6-5 with TRBJ1-3; the match to TRBD1 covers 7 bases. CDR1 MNHEY and CDR2 SVGAGI come from the germline V gene. Germline trimming cut 6 bases from V and 4 bases from J; bases unmatched to any gene: 6. This CDR3 region has 14 residues. The CDR3 protein is CASRAGQAGNTIYF. The CDR3 bases are TGTGCCAGCAGGGCCGGACAGGCCGGAAACACCATATATTTT.

The chain links TRBV5-6 to TRBJ2-7; TRBD2 aligns across 9 bases. The V and J ends lost 3 bases and 4 bases, in that order; junction bases with no gene match: 8. The CDR3 sequence is 15 residues long. Germline-derived CDR1 and CDR2 are SGHDT and YYEEEE. The CDR3 bases are TGTGCCAGCAGCTATACCGGGACTAGCAAGTACGAGCAGTACTTC. This encodes CASSYTGTSKYEQYF. Complete variable domain (other parts from reference TRBV5-6 and TRBJ2-7): DAGVTQSPTHLIKTRGQQVTLRCSPKSGHDTVSWYQQALGQGPQFIFQYYEEEERQRGNFPDRFSGHQFPNYSSELNVNALLLGDSALYLCASSYTGTSKYEQYFGPGTRLTVT.

The V gene is TRBV6-5, the J gene TRBJ2-7; TRBD1 matches at 8 bases. J lost 0 bases, V lost 5 bases, and 3 bases had no gene match. This CDR3 region has 14 residues. CDR1 is MNHEY, CDR2 SVGAGI, per germline. CDR3 sequence reads: CASSKTGGSYEQYF. As DNA, the CDR3 is TGTGCCAGCAGTAAAACAGGGGGCTCCTACGAGCAGTACTTC.

This rearrangement joins TRBV14 to TRBJ2-4; 7 bases agree with TRBD2. Germline values: CDR1 SGHDN, CDR2 FVKESK. This CDR3 comprises 13 residues. V shed 1 base and J 9 bases; nucleotides not matched to a gene: 3. Here the CDR3 DNA reads TGTGCCAGCAGCCAAGGCGGGAGTGGCATTCAGTACTTC. Amino acid sequence: CASSQGGSGIQYF.

The gene calls are TRBV28 and TRBJ1-5; D not certain. Germline CDR1 and CDR2: MDHEN and SYDVKM. CDR3 length equals 13 residues. Trimming shortened V by 7 bases and J by 0 bases, and 7 bases separated the two germline ends. The CDR3 nucleotides are TGTGCCAGCATTACAGATAGCAATCAGCCCCAGCATTTT. Translating it yields CASITDSNQPQHF.

This chain connects TRBV28 to TRBJ1-5, with unresolved D. The germline V gene encodes CDR1 MDHEN and CDR2 SYDVKM. V lost 3 bases and J lost 3, with 9 bases in between. The CDR3 contains 14 residues. The DNA for the CDR3 is TGTGCCAGCAGTTTTGCGGGGTCCAATCAGCCCCAGCATTTT. Its protein product is CASSFAGSNQPQHF.

The V call is TRBV3-1 (or the pseudogene TRBV3-2), the J call TRBJ2-2, with D maybe TRBD2 (6 bases). V dropped 6 bases and J dropped 6 bases, with 11 bases sitting between them. CDR1 and CDR2 from the germline V gene are LGHDT and YNNKEL (reference sequence). The CDR3 covers 13 residues. This CDR3 reads CASSRLGAGELFF. In nucleotides, the CDR3 is TGTGCCAGCAGTCGACTAGGGGCCGGGGAGCTGTTTTTT.

This rearrangement joins TRBV19 to TRBJ2-1; 9 nucleotides agree with TRBD2. CDR3 length: 18 residues. The V gene end was trimmed by 5 bases and the J gene end by 10 bases; junction bases not matched to a gene: 21. The germline CDR1 and CDR2 sequences are LNHDA and SQIVND (reference sequence). The CDR3 region is CASSLGGGGGRVQWEQFF. The CDR3 coding sequence is TGTGCCAGTAGTTTGGGGGGAGGTGGCGGGAGGGTACAATGGGAGCAGTTCTTC.

The rearrangement links TRBV3-1 (or the pseudogene TRBV3-2) to TRBJ2-5; perhaps TRBD1 as D (5 bases). Germline V gene sequence: CDR1 LGHDT, CDR2 YNNKEL (reference sequence). CDR3 size: 15 residues. The germline V and J ends were trimmed by 2 bases and 5 bases, with 15 bases remaining between them. The CDR3 DNA is TGTGCCAGCAGCCAATCTGGGGCGCGAGGTGAGACCCAGTACTTC. This sequence encodes CASSQSGARGETQYF.

The rearrangement uses TRBV9 and TRBJ1-2; the match to TRBD1 covers 9 bases. CDR1 SGDLS and CDR2 YYNGEE come from the germline V gene. The CDR3 totals 14 residues. J lost 7 bases, V lost 3 bases, and 7 bases had no gene match. The CDR3, as DNA: TGTGCCAGCAGCGGGGGGACAGGGATGGCTGGCTACACCTTC. Translation: CASSGGTGMAGYTF.